Listed here are 11 T cell receptor beta chains from one sample, sequenced in a study of CD8+ T cells in alopecia areata. cDNA serving as the sequencing template came from extracted, reverse transcribed RNA. The protocol was immunoSEQ multiplex PCR, while the TCRdb copy is restricted to in-frame clones and leaves out a portion. Of 100,000 to 130,000 clones listed, 50% to 60% are singletons. Material: NKG2D-low CD8+ T cells sorted from blood. Receptor source: a human donor with alopecia areata.

The rearrangement uses TRBV6-5 and TRBJ2-3; D unresolved. Germline CDR1 and CDR2: MNHEY and SVGAGI. V lost 6 bases to trimming and J lost 1 base, with 8 bases between them. This CDR3 is 13 amino acids long. This chain's CDR3 is CASSPEGTDTQYF. The CDR3 nucleotides are TGTGCCAGCAGCCCCGAGGGCACAGATACGCAGTATTTT.

The chain combines TRBV2 with TRBJ1-5; 8 nucleotides match TRBD1. J was trimmed by 1 base and V by 4 bases; bases with no gene match: 9. The CDR3 has 17 residues. The V gene's germline CDR1 is SNHLY and CDR2 FYNNEI. The CDR3 loop reads CASSGPADRGSNQPQHF. The CDR3 bases are TGTGCCAGCAGTGGCCCTGCCGACAGGGGAAGCAATCAGCCCCAGCATTTT. Full variable domain (rest looked up from reference TRBV2 and TRBJ1-5): EPEVTQTPSHQVTQMGQEVILRCVPISNHLYFYWYRQILGQKVEFLVSFYNNEISEKSEIFDDQFSVERPDGSNFTLKIRSTKLEDSAMYFCASSGPADRGSNQPQHFGDGTRLSIL.

This sequence joins TRBV14 and TRBJ2-7; 7 bases align to TRBD1. This CDR3 region has 16 residues. After removal of 1 base from V and 2 bases from J, the junction contained 8 bases not matched to a gene. From germline, CDR1 is SGHDN and CDR2 FVKESK. This CDR3 is CASSQAVRGPTYEQYF. The DNA of the CDR3 is TGTGCCAGCAGCCAAGCTGTAAGGGGGCCAACCTACGAGCAGTACTTC.

The chain is built from TRBV28 and TRBJ2-7; TRBD2 aligns across 13 bases. V gave up 10 bases and J gave up 5 bases; unmatched junction bases: 8. Germline V gene sequence: CDR1 MDHEN, CDR2 SYDVKM. This CDR3 region has 14 residues. In nucleotides, the CDR3 is TGTGCCACCCGCGGACTAGCGGGAGTTGACGAGCAGTACTTC. Protein: CATRGLAGVDEQYF.

This clone came up a few times. This sequence joins TRBV7-9 and TRBJ2-7, with 7 bases identical to TRBD1. Germline V lookup: CDR1 SEHNR, CDR2 FQNEAQ (reference sequence). The CDR3 sequence is 14 residues long. V lost 5 bases, J lost 4 bases, and 8 bases stayed unmatched. The CDR3 is CASSPPGQTYEQYF. CDR3 bases: TGTGCCAGCAGCCCGCCGGGACAGACTTACGAGCAGTACTTC. Combining the CDR3 with reference TRBV7-9 and TRBJ2-7 gives the whole variable domain DTGVSQNPRHKITKRGQNVTFRCDPISEHNRLYWYRQTLGQGPEFLTYFQNEAQLEKSRLLSDRFSAERPKGSFSTLEIQRTEQGDSAMYLCASSPPGQTYEQYFGPGTRLTVT.

This clone was seen a handful of times. V gene TRBV12-5 combines with J gene TRBJ2-7, with TRBD1 as a possible D gene (7 bases). V shed 5 bases and J shed 3 bases, with 14 bases lying between them. Germline V gene data show CDR1 as LGHNT and CDR2 as FRNRAP. The CDR3 loop spans 14 amino acids. The CDR3 nucleotides are TGTGCTAGTGGTGCCAGACAGGGAGGCTACGAGCAGTACTTC. This sequence encodes CASGARQGGYEQYF.

The V gene is TRBV2, the J gene TRBJ2-4; 7 bases map to TRBD2. V trimming: 7 bases; J trimming: 8 bases; junction bases outside the gene matches: 14. There are 15 residues in the CDR3. Germline V gene lookup returns CDR1 SNHLY and CDR2 FYNNEI. The CDR3 DNA sequence: TGTGCCAGCATGGTAGAGGTAGAGCGGGGCGACATTCAGTACTTC. It translates to CASMVEVERGDIQYF.

The rearrangement joins TRBV29-1 to TRBJ2-3, with 10 bases that match TRBD1. J lost 3 bases, V lost 7 bases, and 7 bases had no gene match. The CDR3 has 14 amino acids. From germline, CDR1 is SQVTM and CDR2 ANQGSEA. The CDR3 region is CSAVPGQGTDTQYF. In nucleotides, the CDR3 is TGCAGCGCCGTCCCGGGACAGGGGACAGATACGCAGTATTTT.

This clone turned up a few times. The junction differs from germline at one of its ends, possibly a read error. This sequence joins TRBV5-6 and TRBJ2-3; TRBD2 agrees at 9 bases. This CDR3 has 12 amino acids. Germline CDR1 SGHDT, CDR2 YYEEEE. Here the CDR3 reads CASVWGSGRTDF. The DNA for the CDR3 is TGTGCCAGCGTCTGGGGGAGCGGGAGGACAGATTTT. The full variable domain, its missing parts supplied by reference TRBV5-6 and TRBJ2-3, is DAGVTQSPTHLIKTRGQQVTLRCSPKSGHDTVSWYQQALGQGPQFIFQYYEEEERQRGNFPDRFSGHQFPNYSSELNVNALLLGDSALYLCASVWGSGRTDFGPGTRLTVL.

V gene TRBV6-5 combines with J gene TRBJ2-7, with D possibly being TRBD1 or TRBD2 (7 bases each). The germline V and J ends were trimmed by 6 bases and 4 bases, with 13 bases remaining between them. The germline V gene encodes CDR1 MNHEY and CDR2 SVGAGI. CDR3 length: 13 amino acids. Here the CDR3 reads CASSPGGGYEQYF. CDR3 nucleotide sequence: TGTGCCAGCAGCCCAGGGGGGGGATACGAGCAGTACTTC.

This clone was seen a few times. This sequence joins TRBV11-1 and TRBJ1-1; D not resolved. The CDR3 is made up of 17 amino acids. CDR1 and CDR2 (germline): SGHAT, FQDESV (reference sequence). Trimming stripped 4 bases from V and 1 base from J, with 19 bases between. The CDR3 loop reads CASSSQQNVLGNTEAFF. In nucleotides, the CDR3 is TGTGCCAGCAGCTCCCAACAGAACGTCCTAGGGAACACTGAAGCTTTCTTT.